The next 15 T cell receptor beta chains were all read from a single sample in a study of response to subunit inactivated influenza vaccine. One entry per CDR3 protein results from TCRdb running MiXCR on the RT-PCR reads. The table shows some 600,000 distinct CDR3 sequences, with less than 15% occurring only once. The specimen comprised PBMCs from blood, sampled about 14 days before vaccination. These receptors came from a man between 50 and 59 years old who received an inactivated influenza vaccine.

The chain is built from TRBV29-1 and TRBJ1-1; D remains ambiguous. Germline V CDR1 and CDR2: SQVTM, ANQGSEA. This CDR3 has 13 amino acids. Trimming removed 0 bases from V and 3 bases from J, with 8 bases in between. CDR3 DNA sequence: TGCAGCGTTGAAGAGTGGCTCGACACTGAAGCTTTCTTT. Translated, it gives CSVEEWLDTEAFF.

This chain joins TRBV27 and TRBJ1-5, with no clear D. The CDR3 loop spans 14 amino acids. V was clipped by 0 bases and J by 3 bases, with 6 bases between them. Germline CDR1 and CDR2: MNHEY and SMNVEV (reference sequence). CDR3 bases: TGTGCCAGCAGTTTATCAGGGTACAATCAGCCCCAGCATTTT. Its translation: CASSLSGYNQPQHF.

The chain couples TRBV11-2 to TRBJ2-1, with D possibly being TRBD1 (6 bases). CDR3 length: 14 residues. CDR1 SGHAT and CDR2 FQNNGV come from the germline V gene. The V end was cut by 0 bases, the J end by 10 bases, with 13 bases between. Here the CDR3 DNA reads TGTGCCAGCAGCTTAGATCCGGGACACATAGAGCAGTTCTTC. Its protein is CASSLDPGHIEQFF.

The sample holds a few counts of this clonotype. This chain connects TRBV15 to TRBJ2-5; D is undetermined. V lost 3 bases and J lost 5, with 16 bases in between. The length of the CDR3 is 15 residues. CDR1 and CDR2 from the germline V gene are LNHNV and YYDKDF (reference sequence). The CDR3 spells CATSRAAVLGETQYF. CDR3 sequence (DNA): TGTGCCACCAGCAGGGCCGCGGTCTTGGGGGAGACCCAGTACTTC.

This clonotype came up once. This chain uses TRBV19 with TRBJ2-1; the match to TRBD2 covers 10 bases. J gave up 9 bases and V 3 bases, and 11 bases lay outside the gene matches. Germline-derived CDR1 and CDR2 are LNHDA and SQIVND (reference sequence). The CDR3 consists of 16 residues. The CDR3 protein is CASSMAGLAGGGEQFF. For the CDR3, the DNA is TGTGCCAGTAGTATGGCTGGATTAGCGGGGGGAGGTGAGCAGTTCTTC. The variable domain in full, with the rest retrieved from reference TRBV19 and TRBJ2-1, is DGGITQSPKYLFRKEGQNVTLSCEQNLNHDAMYWYRQDPGQGLRLIYYSQIVNDFQKGDIAEGYSVSREKKESFPLTVTSAQKNPTAFYLCASSMAGLAGGGEQFFGPGTRLTVL.

This chain joins TRBV20-1 and TRBJ2-3, with D possibly being TRBD2 (5 bases). The CDR3 loop spans 16 amino acids. The V and J ends lost 2 bases and 3 bases respectively, with 18 bases between them. The germline V gene encodes CDR1 DFQATT and CDR2 SNEGSKA (reference sequence). The CDR3 loop reads CSARPTSGIGTDTQYF. CDR3 sequence (DNA): TGCAGTGCTAGACCCACCTCGGGGATAGGGACAGATACGCAGTATTTT.

V is TRBV4-3 and J is TRBJ2-1; D might be TRBD1 or TRBD2, each matching 6 bases. Germline CDR1 is LGHNA and CDR2 is YSLEER. The CDR3 is 15 amino acids. V was clipped by 1 base and J by 7 bases, with 14 bases between them. The CDR3 DNA reads as TGCGCCAGCAGCCAAGGGATCCAAGGGGGGAATGAGCAGTTCTTC. Translating it yields CASSQGIQGGNEQFF.

In this sample, this clonotype turned up a few times. The genes are TRBV6-2 or TRBV6-3 and TRBJ2-7, with TRBD1 matching over 7 bases. Germline CDR1 is MNHEY and CDR2 is SVGEGT. The CDR3 totals 16 residues. V shed 6 bases and J 3 bases; nucleotides not matched to a gene: 14. The CDR3 bases are TGTGCCAGCAGAACCCTCGACAGGGAAGGGGACTACGAGCAGTACTTC. Translation gives CASRTLDREGDYEQYF.

This clonotype showed up just a few times. This chain joins TRBV6-2 or TRBV6-3 and TRBJ2-4, with a weak D call TRBD2 (6 bases). Trimming took 2 bases from V and 1 from J, leaving 18 bases between them. This CDR3 is built from 18 residues. CDR1 and CDR2 (germline): MNHEY, SVGEGT. DNA of the CDR3: TGTGCCAGCAGTTACGATGGGCGACTAGTTGCGGCCAAAAACATTCAGTACTTC. Translation gives CASSYDGRLVAAKNIQYF.

The chain joins TRBV7-9 to TRBJ2-2, with D possibly TRBD1 on 6 matching bases. Germline-derived CDR1 and CDR2 are SEHNR and FQNEAQ (reference sequence). This CDR3 is 15 amino acids long. Trimming left V 0 bases short and J 1 base short, with 6 bases between. CDR3 in amino acids: CASSLARGNTGELFF. The DNA of the CDR3 is TGTGCCAGCAGCTTAGCCAGGGGGAACACCGGGGAGCTGTTTTTT.

This chain joins TRBV11-1 and TRBJ2-3, with D possibly being TRBD1 or TRBD2 (5 bases each). Trimming removed 4 bases from V and 0 bases from J, with 23 bases in between. The CDR3 consists of 19 residues. CDR1 is SGHAT and CDR2 is FQDESV in the germline V gene (reference sequence). The CDR3 DNA reads TGTGCCAGCAGCTCTCCCGAGATCCTGGGACCGCGTAGCACAGATACGCAGTATTTT. Translating it yields CASSSPEILGPRSTDTQYF.

The rearrangement uses TRBV18 and TRBJ2-5; D uncertain. Looked up from germline, CDR1 is KGHSH and CDR2 is LQKENI. The length of the CDR3 is 14 residues. Trimming stripped 0 bases from V and 1 base from J, with 6 bases between. CDR3 amino acids: CASSPPLTQETQYF. The CDR3 DNA follows: TGTGCCAGCTCACCACCGCTCACCCAAGAGACCCAGTACTTC.

J is TRBJ2-7 and V is TRBV4-2; 10 bases agree with TRBD1. From germline, CDR1 is LGHNA and CDR2 YNFKEQ. This CDR3 comprises 15 residues. Unmatched junction bases numbered 6, after V lost 2 bases and J lost 5 bases. CDR3 nucleotide sequence: TGTGCCAGCAGCCAACTCGGGACAGGGGACCACGAGCAGTACTTC. It encodes CASSQLGTGDHEQYF.

At least ten counts were recorded for this clonotype. The genes are TRBV7-9 and TRBJ2-2; the D gene is possibly TRBD2 (5 bases). The CDR3 spans 14 residues. The V and J ends lost 4 bases and 3 bases respectively, with 9 bases between them. CDR1 is SEHNR, CDR2 FQNEAQ, per germline (reference sequence). CDR3 residues: CASSSRRDTGELFF. The CDR3 DNA follows: TGTGCCAGCAGCTCCCGGCGGGACACCGGGGAGCTGTTTTTT.

CDR3 coding DNA: TGCAGTGCGCCGGGACGGGAGTTGGAGACCCAGTACTTC. This translates into CSAPGRELETQYF. The chain carries TRBV20-1 and TRBJ2-5, with a tentative D call TRBD2 (6 bases). There are 13 residues in the CDR3. V gave up 6 bases and J gave up 5 bases, with 16 bases separating them. Per germline, CDR1 DFQATT and CDR2 SNEGSKA (reference sequence).